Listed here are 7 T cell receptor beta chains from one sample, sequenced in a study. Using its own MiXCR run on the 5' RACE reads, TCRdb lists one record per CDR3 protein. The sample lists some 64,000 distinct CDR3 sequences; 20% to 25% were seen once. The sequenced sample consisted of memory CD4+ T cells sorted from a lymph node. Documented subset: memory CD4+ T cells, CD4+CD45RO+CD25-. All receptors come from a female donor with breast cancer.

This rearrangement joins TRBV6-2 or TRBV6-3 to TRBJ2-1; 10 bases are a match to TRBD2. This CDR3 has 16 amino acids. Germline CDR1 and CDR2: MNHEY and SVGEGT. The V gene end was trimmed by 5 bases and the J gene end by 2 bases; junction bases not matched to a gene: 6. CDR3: CASSLLAGSAYNEQFF. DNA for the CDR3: TGTGCCAGCAGTCTACTAGCGGGAAGCGCCTACAATGAGCAGTTCTTC.

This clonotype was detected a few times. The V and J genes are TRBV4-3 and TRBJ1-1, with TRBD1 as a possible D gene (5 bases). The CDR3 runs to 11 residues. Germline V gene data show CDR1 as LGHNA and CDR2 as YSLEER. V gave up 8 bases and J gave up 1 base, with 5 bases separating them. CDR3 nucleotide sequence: TGCGCCAGCGGGACGAACACTGAAGCTTTCTTT. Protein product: CASGTNTEAFF.

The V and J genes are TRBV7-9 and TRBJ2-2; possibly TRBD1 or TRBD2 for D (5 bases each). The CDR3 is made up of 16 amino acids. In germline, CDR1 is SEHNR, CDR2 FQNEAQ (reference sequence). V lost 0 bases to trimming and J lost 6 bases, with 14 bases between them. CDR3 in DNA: TGTGCCAGCAGCTTAGCGCCCGGGACGGGGTCCGGGGAGCTGTTTTTT. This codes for CASSLAPGTGSGELFF.

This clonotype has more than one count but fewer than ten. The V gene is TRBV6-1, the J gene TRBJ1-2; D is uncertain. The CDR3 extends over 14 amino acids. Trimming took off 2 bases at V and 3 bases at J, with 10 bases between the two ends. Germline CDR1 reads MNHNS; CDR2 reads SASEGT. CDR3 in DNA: TGTGCCAGCAGTGAAAGTCGGACCTACTATGGCTACACCTTC. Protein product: CASSESRTYYGYTF.

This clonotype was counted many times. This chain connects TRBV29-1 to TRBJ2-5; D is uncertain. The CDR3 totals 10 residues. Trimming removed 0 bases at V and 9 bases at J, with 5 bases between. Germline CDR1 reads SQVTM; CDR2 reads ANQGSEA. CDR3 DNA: TGCAGCGTTGAAGATGGGGCCCAGTACTTC. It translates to CSVEDGAQYF.

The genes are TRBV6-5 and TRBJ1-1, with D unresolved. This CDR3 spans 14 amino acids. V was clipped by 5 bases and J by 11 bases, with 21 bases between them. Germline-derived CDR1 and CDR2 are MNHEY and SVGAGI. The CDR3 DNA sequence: TGTGCCAGCAGTCCCCCCGGGGTGCCCTGGGTTGCTTTCTTT. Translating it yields CASSPPGVPWVAFF.

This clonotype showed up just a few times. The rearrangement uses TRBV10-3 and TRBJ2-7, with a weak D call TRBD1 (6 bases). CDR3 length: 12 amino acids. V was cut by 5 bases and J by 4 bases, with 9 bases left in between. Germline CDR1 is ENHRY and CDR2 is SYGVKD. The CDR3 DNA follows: TGTGCCATCAGTAGAGGGGGTTACGAGCAGTACTTC. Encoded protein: CAISRGGYEQYF.